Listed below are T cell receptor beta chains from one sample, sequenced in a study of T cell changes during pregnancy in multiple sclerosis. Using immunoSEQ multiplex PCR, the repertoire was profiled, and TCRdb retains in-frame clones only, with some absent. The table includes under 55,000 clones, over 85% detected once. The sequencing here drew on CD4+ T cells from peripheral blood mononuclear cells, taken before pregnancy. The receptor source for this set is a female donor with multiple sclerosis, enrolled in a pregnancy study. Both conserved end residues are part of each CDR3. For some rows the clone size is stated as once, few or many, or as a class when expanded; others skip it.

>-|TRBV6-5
CASSTTRKDEAFF
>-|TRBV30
CAWRRPRERPNSPLHF
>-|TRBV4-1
CASSQGLAATDTQYF
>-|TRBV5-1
CASSLGLRGTIRDTQYF
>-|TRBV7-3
CASSLGQGAGLDTQYF
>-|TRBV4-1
CASSQFQRRWGGTDTQYF
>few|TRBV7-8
CASSLGTAGNTIYF
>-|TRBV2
CASHRVNTEAFF
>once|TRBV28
CASSSTGFSYEQYF
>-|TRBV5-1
CASSLAGQGNEKLFF
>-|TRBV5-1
CASSPGGPPQETQYF
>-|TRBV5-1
CASSFEPSSYEQYF
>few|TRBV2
CASIGLAINNEQFF
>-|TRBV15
CATSRDTAGGSYNEQFF
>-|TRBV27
CASSTRDFQETQYF
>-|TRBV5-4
CASSRDRAYTDTQYF
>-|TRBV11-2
CASSLGTGQPQHF
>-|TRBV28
CASSAPQGAGTEAFF
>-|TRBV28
CASSFRGAPNEKLFF
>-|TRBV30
CAWSEGHRVYGYTF
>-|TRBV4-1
CASSQVGGAGGYTF
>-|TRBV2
CASGRDFGETQYF
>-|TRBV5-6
CASSLIGGTEAFF
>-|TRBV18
CASSPAGRTNTEAFF
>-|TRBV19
CASSPVGNSYNEQFF
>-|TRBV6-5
CASSKERLGVEQFF
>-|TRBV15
CATSGARETQYF
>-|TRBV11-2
CASSWGQVYGYTF
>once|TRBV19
CASATTMNTEAFF
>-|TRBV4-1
CASSQVDLISYNEQFF
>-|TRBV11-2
CASSLENHYESEQYF
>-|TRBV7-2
CASSLEGGRAKNIQYF
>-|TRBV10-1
CASSRQGANEQFF
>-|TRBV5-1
CASSLARGGGYEQYF
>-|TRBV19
CASRSGRGRETQYF
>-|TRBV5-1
CASSLATSFHEQFF
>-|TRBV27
CASSFLTSSYEQYF
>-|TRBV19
CASSIGLAPGELFF
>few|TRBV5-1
CASSLGDSTGELFF
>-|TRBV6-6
CASLRDPGGSYEQYF
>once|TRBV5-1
CASSLGLAVNNEQFF
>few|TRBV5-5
CASYWAMNTEAFF
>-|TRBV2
CASRRTGGYNEQFF
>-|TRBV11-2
CASSLYIIETQYF
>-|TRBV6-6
CASRREISTGELFF
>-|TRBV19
CASRKTGPDQPQHF
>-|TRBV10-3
CAISSGGQGIADTQYF
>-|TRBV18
CASSPQGGAYEQYF
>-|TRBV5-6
CASSLYRGAYEQYF
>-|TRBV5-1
CASSLVGGGQGNYEQYF
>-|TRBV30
CAWSVQGEGSYTF
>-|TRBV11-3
CASSLGLAGRRNEQFF
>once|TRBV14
CASSQPTGTARWEQYF
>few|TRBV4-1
CASSQVLAKNIQYF
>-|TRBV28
CASSWDRGGGTYEQYF
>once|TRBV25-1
CASRADGEGQPQHF
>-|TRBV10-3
CAISPGTSGTGELFF
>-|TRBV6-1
CASSEDRGYEQYF
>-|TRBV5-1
CASSLKGAQPYEQYF
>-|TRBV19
CASSVDREGSGNTIYF